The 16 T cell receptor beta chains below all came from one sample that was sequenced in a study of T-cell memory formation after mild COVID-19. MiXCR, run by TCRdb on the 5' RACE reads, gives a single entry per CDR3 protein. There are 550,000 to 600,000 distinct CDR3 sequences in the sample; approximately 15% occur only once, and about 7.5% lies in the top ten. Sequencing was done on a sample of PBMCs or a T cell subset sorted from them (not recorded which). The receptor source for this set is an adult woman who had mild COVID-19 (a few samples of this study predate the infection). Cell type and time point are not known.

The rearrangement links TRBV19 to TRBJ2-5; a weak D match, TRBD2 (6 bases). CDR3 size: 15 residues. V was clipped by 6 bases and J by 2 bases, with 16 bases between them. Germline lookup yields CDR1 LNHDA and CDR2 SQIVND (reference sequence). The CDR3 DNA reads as TGTGCCAGTAGGACCGGGACTCTATCGCAAGAGACCCAGTACTTC. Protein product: CASRTGTLSQETQYF.

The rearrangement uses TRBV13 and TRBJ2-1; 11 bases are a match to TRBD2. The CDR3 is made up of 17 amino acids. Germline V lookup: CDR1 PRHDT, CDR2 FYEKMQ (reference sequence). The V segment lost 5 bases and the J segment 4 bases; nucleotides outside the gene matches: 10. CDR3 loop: CASSPVAGGPAYNEQFF. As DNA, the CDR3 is TGTGCCAGCAGCCCCGTAGCGGGAGGGCCTGCGTACAATGAGCAGTTCTTC.

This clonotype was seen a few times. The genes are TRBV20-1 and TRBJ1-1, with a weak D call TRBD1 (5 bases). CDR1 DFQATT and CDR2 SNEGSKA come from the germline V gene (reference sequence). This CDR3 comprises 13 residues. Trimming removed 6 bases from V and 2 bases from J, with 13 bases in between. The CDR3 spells CSASRQHNTEAFF. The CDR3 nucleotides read TGCAGTGCCAGCCGACAGCATAACACTGAAGCTTTCTTT.

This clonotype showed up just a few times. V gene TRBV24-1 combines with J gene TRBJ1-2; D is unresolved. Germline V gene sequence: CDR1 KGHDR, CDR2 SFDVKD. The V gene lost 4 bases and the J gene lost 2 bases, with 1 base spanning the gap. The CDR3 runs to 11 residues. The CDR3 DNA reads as TGTGCCACCAGTGACAACTATGGCTACACCTTC. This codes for CATSDNYGYTF.

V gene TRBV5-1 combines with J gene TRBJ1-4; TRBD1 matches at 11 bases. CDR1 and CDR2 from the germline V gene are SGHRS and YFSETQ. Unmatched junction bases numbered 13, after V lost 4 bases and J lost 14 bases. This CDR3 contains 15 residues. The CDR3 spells CASSARTGGELGLFF. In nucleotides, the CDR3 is TGCGCCAGCAGCGCGAGGACAGGGGGCGAGTTAGGCCTGTTTTTT.

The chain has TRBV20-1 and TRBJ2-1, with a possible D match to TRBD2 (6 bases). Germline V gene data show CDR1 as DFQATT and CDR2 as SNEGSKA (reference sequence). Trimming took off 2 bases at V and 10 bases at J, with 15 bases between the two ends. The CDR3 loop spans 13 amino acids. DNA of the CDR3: TGCAGTGCTAGAAGACTAGGGACCGGGGAGCAGTTCTTC. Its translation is CSARRLGTGEQFF.

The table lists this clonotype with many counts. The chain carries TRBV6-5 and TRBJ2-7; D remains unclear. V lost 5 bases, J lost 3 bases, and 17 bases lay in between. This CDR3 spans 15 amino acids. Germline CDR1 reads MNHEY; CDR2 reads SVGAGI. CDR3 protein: CASSPDFQRSYEQYF. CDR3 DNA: TGTGCCAGCAGTCCCGATTTTCAAAGGAGCTACGAGCAGTACTTC.

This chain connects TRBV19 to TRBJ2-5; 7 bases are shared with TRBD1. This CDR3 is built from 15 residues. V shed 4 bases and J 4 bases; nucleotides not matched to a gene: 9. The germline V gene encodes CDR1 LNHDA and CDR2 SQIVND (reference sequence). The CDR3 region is CASSTDRSMGETQYF. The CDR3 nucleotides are TGTGCCAGTAGTACGGACAGGAGTATGGGAGAGACCCAGTACTTC.

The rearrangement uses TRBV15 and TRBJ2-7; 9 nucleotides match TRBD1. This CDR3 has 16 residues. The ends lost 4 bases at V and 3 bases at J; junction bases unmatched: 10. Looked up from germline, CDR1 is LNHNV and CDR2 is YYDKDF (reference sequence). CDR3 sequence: CATSTERPGQGYEQYF. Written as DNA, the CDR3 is TGTGCCACCAGCACCGAACGCCCGGGACAGGGCTACGAGCAGTACTTC.

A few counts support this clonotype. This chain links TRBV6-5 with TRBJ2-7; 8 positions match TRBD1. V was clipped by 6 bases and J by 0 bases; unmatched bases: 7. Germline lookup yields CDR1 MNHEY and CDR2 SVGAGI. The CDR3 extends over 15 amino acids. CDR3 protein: CASRDQGASSYEQYF. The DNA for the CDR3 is TGTGCCAGCAGGGACCAGGGGGCAAGCTCCTACGAGCAGTACTTC.

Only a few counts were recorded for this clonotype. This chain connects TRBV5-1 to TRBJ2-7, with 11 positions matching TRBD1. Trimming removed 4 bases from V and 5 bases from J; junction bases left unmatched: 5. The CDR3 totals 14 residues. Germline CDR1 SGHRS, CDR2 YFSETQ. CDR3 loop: CASSPGQGANEQYF. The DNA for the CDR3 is TGCGCCAGCAGCCCCGGACAGGGGGCGAACGAGCAGTACTTC.

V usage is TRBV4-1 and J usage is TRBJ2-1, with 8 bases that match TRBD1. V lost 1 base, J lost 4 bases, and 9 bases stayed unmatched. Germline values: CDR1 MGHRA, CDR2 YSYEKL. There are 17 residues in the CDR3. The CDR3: CASSQVLGRGQYNEQFF. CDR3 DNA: TGCGCCAGCAGCCAAGTCTTAGGCAGGGGGCAGTACAATGAGCAGTTCTTC.

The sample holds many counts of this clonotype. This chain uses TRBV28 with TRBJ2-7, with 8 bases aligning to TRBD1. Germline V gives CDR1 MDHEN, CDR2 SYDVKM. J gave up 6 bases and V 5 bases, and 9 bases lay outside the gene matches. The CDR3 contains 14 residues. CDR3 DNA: TGTGCCAGCAGTCTACTTCAGGGGGCGAGCGAGCAGTACTTC. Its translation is CASSLLQGASEQYF.

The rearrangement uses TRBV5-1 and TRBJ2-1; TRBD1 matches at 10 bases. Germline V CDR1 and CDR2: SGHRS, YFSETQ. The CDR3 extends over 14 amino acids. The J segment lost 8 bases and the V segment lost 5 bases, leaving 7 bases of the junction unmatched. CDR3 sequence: CASSWDRGLYEQFF. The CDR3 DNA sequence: TGCGCCAGCAGTTGGGACAGGGGTCTTTATGAGCAGTTCTTC.

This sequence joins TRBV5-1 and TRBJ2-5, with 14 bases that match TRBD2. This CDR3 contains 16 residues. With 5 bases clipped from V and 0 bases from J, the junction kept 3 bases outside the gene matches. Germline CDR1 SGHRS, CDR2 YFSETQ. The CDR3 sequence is CASRVGLAGDQETQYF. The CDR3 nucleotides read TGCGCCAGCAGAGTGGGACTAGCGGGAGACCAAGAGACCCAGTACTTC.

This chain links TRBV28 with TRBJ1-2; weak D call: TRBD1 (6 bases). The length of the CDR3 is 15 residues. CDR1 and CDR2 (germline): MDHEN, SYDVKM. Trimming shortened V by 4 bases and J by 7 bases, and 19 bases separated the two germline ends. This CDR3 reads CASSSPGTPRGGYTF. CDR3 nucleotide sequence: TGTGCCAGCAGTTCTCCCGGGACACCGAGGGGTGGCTACACCTTC.